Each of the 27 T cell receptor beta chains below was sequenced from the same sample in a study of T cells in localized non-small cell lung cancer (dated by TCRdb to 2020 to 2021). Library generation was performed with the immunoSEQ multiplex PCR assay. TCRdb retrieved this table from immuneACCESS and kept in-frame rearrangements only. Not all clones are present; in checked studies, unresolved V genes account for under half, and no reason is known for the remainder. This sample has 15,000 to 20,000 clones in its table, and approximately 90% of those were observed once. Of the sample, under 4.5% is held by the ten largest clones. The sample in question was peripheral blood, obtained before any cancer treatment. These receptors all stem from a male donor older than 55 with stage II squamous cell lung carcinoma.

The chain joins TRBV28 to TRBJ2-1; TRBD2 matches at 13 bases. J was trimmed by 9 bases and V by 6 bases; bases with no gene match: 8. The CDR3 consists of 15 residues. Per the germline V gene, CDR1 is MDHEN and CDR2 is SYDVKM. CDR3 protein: CASSIGTSGNFEQFF. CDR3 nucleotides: TGTGCCAGCAGCATCGGGACTAGCGGGAATTTTGAGCAGTTCTTC.

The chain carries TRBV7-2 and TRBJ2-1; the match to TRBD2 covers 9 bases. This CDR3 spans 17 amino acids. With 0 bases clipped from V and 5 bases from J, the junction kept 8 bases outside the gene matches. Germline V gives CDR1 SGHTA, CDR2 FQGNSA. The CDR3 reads CASSLALTTSGNNEQFF. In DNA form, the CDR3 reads TGTGCCAGCAGCTTAGCGCTCACGACTAGCGGTAACAATGAGCAGTTCTTC.

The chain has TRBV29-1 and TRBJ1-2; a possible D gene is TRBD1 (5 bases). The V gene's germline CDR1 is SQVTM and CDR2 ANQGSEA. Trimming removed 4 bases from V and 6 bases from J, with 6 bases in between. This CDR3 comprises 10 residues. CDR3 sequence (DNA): TGCAGCGTTGTACAGGATGGCTACACCTTC. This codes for CSVVQDGYTF.

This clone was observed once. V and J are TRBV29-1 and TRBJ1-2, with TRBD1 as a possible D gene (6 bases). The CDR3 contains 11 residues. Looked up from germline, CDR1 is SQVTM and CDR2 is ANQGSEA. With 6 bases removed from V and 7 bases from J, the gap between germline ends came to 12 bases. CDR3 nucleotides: TGCAGCGTCCGGGGGGGGGCTGGCTACACCTTC. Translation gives CSVRGGAGYTF.

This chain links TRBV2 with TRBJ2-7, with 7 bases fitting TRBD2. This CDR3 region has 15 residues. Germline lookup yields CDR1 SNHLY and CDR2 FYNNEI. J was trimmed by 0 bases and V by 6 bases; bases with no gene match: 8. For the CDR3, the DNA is TGTGCCAGCAGACCTAGCGGAAGTTCCTCCTACGAGCAGTACTTC. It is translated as CASRPSGSSSYEQYF.

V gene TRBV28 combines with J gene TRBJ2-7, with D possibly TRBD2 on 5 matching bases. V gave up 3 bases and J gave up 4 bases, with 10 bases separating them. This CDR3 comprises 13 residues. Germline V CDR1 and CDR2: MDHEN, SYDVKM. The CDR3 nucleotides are TGTGCCAGCAGTTTGGCTAGCACGTACGAGCAGTACTTC. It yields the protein CASSLASTYEQYF.

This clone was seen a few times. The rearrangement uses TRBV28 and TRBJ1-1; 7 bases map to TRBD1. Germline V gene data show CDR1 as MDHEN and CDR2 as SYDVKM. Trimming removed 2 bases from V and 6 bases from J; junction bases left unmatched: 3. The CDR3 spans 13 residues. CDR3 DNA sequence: TGTGCCAGCAGTTTACCCGGGACAGCTGAAGCTTTCTTT. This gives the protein CASSLPGTAEAFF. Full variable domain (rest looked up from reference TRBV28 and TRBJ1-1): DVKVTQSSRYLVKRTGEKVFLECVQDMDHENMFWYRQDPGLGLRLIYFSYDVKMKEKGDIPEGYSVSREKKERFSLILESASTNQTSMYLCASSLPGTAEAFFGQGTRLTVV.

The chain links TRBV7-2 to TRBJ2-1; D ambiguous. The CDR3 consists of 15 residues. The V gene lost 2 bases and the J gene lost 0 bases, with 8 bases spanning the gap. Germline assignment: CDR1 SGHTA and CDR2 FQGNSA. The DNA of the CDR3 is TGTGCCAGCAGCTTACTGCCGGGCTCCTACAATGAGCAGTTCTTC. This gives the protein CASSLLPGSYNEQFF. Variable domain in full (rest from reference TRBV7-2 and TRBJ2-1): GAGVSQSPSNKVTEKGKDVELRCDPISGHTALYWYRQSLGQGLEFLIYFQGNSAPDKSGLPSDRFSAERTGGSVSTLTIQRTQQEDSAVYLCASSLLPGSYNEQFFGPGTRLTVL.

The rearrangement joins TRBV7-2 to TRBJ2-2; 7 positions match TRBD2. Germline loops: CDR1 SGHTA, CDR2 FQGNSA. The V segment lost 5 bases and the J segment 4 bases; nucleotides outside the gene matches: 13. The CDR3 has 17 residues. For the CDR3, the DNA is TGTGCCAGCAGCAACCGACCCTCTAGCGGACGCACCGGGGAGCTGTTTTTT. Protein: CASSNRPSSGRTGELFF.

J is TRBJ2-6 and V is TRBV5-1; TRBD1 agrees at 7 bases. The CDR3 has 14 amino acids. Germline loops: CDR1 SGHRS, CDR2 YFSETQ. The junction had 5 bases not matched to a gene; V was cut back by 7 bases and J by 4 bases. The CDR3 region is CASSGQLGANVLTF. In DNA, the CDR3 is TGCGCCAGCTCGGGACAGTTGGGGGCCAACGTCCTGACTTTC.

CDR3 sequence reads: CASSWGGDHEQYF. CDR3 in DNA: TGTGCCAGCAGCTGGGGGGGGGACCACGAGCAGTACTTC. V and J are TRBV5-4 and TRBJ2-7; 7 bases align to TRBD2. Germline CDR1 reads SGHNT; CDR2 reads YYREEE (reference sequence). V lost 3 bases and J lost 5; bases outside the gene matches: 5. This CDR3 has 13 amino acids.

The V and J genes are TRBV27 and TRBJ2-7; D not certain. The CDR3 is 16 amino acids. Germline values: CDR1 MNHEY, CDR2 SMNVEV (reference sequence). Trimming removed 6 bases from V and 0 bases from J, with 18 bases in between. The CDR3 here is CASSPLYGRSSYEQYF. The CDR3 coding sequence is TGTGCCAGCAGCCCATTATACGGCAGGAGCTCCTACGAGCAGTACTTC.

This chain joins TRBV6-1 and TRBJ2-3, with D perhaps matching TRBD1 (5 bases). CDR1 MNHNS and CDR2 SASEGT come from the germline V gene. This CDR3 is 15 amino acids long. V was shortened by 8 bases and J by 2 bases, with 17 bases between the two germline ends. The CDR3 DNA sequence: TGTGCCAGCCAAGACAGTTGGCCCCCCACAGATACGCAGTATTTT. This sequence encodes CASQDSWPPTDTQYF.

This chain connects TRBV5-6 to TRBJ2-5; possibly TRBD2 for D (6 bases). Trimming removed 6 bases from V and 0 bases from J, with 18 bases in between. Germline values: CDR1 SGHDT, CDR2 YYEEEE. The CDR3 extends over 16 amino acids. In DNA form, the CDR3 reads TGTGCCAGCACCTCGGATCGGGAGACTTACCAAGAGACCCAGTACTTC. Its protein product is CASTSDRETYQETQYF.

The CDR3 reads CASSPTSGFNEQFF. The DNA for the CDR3 is TGTGCCAGCAGTCCGACTAGCGGTTTTAATGAGCAGTTCTTC. V and J are TRBV28 and TRBJ2-1, with 9 nucleotides matching TRBD2. CDR3 length: 14 amino acids. Germline loops: CDR1 MDHEN, CDR2 SYDVKM. The V and J ends lost 5 bases and 7 bases, in that order; junction bases with no gene match: 6.

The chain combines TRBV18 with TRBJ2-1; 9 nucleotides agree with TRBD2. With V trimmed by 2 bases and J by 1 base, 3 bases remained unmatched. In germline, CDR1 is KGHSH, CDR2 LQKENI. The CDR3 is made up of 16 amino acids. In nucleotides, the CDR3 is TGTGCCAGCTCACCAAAGCGGGGGGCTTCCTACAATGAGCAGTTCTTC. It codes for CASSPKRGASYNEQFF.

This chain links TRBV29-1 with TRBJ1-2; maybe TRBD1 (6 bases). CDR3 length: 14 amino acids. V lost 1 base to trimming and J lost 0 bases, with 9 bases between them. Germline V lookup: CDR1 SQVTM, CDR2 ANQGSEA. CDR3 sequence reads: CSVEGTATNYGYTF. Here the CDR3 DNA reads TGCAGCGTTGAAGGGACAGCCACTAACTATGGCTACACCTTC.

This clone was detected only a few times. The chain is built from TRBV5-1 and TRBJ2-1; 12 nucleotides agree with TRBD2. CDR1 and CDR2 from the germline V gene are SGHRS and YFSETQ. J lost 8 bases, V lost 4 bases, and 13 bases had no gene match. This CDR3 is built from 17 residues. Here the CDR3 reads CASSLLLTSGSLDEQFF. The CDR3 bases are TGCGCCAGCAGCCTGCTCCTGACTAGCGGGAGCCTGGATGAGCAGTTCTTC.

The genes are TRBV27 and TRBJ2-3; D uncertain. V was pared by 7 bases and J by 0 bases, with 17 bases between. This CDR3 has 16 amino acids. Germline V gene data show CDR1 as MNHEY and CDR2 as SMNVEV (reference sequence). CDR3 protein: CASTRLGARSTDTQYF. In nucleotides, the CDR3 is TGTGCCAGCACCCGACTCGGAGCCCGAAGCACAGATACGCAGTATTTT.

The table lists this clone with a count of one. The CDR3 here is CASSLWTGPNNEQFF. The CDR3 DNA is TGTGCCAGCAGTTTATGGACAGGGCCTAACAATGAGCAGTTCTTC. This chain links TRBV27 with TRBJ2-1; TRBD1 aligns across 8 bases. The CDR3 runs to 15 residues. The ends lost 1 base at V and 5 bases at J; junction bases unmatched: 4. Looked up from germline, CDR1 is MNHEY and CDR2 is SMNVEV (reference sequence).

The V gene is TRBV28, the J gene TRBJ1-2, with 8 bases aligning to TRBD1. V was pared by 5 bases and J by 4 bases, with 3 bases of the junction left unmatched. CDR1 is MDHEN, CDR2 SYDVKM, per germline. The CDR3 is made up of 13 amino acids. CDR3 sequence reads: CASSAGQGYGYTF. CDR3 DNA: TGTGCCAGCAGTGCTGGACAGGGCTATGGCTACACCTTC.

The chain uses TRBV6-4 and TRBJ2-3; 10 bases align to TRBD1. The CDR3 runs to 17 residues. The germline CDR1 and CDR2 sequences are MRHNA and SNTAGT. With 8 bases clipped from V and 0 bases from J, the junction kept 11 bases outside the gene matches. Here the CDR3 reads CASPEDRGLRSTDTQYF. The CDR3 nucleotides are TGTGCCAGCCCGGAGGACAGGGGGTTAAGAAGCACAGATACGCAGTATTTT.

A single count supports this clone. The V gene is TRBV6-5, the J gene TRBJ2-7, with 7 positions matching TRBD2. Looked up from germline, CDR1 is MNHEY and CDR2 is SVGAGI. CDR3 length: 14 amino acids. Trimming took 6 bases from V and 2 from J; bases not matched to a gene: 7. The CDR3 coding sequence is TGTGCCAGCAGAGCACTAGCGTTCCCCTACGAGCAGTACTTC. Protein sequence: CASRALAFPYEQYF.

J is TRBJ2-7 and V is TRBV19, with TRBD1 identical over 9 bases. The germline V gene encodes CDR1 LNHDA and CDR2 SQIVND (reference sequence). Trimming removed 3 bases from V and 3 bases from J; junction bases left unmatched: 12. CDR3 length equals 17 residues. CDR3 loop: CASSMADRGSSFYEQYF. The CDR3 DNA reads TGTGCCAGTAGTATGGCGGACAGGGGCTCATCATTCTACGAGCAGTACTTC.

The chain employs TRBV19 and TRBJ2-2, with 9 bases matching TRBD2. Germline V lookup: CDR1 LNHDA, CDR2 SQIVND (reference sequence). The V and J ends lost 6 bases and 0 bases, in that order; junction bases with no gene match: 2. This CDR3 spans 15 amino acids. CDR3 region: CASRSSGANTGELFF. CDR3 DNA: TGTGCCAGTAGGTCTAGCGGGGCGAACACCGGGGAGCTGTTTTTT.

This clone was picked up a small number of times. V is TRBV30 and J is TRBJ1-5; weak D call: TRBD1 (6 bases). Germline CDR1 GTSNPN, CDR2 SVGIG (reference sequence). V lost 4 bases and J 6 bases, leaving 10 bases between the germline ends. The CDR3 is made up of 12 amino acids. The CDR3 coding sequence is TGTGCCTGGAACAGGGTCGGTCAGCCCCAGCATTTT. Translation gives CAWNRVGQPQHF.

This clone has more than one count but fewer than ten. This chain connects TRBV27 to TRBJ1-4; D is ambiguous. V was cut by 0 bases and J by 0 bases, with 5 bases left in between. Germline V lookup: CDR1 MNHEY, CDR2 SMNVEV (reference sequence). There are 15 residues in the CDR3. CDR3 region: CASSLSWATNEKLFF. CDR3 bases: TGTGCCAGCAGTTTATCTTGGGCAACTAATGAAAAACTGTTTTTT.